The next 20 T cell receptor beta chains were all read from a single sample in a study of glioma-infiltrating T cells after dendritic cell vaccination. Here immunoSEQ multiplex PCR was the method, and the copy in TCRdb shows in-frame clones only, minus some. This sample has 50,000 to 80,000 clones, with about 81% found just once. The input for sequencing was blood, taken before dendritic cell vaccination. The receptors were sampled from a human donor with glioblastoma.

The chain couples TRBV7-6 to TRBJ2-2; TRBD1 matches at 7 bases. Unmatched junction bases numbered 9, after V lost 1 base and J lost 7 bases. CDR1 is SGHVS, CDR2 FNYEAQ, per germline. This CDR3 contains 16 residues. For the CDR3, the DNA is TGTGCCAGCAGCTTAGACACCGGGACAGTAGGCGGGGAGCTGTTTTTT. Translation: CASSLDTGTVGGELFF.

The rearrangement uses TRBV7-2 and TRBJ2-3; 9 bases are shared with TRBD2. CDR3 size: 15 residues. Germline V lookup: CDR1 SGHTA, CDR2 FQGNSA. After removal of 3 bases from V and 2 bases from J, the junction contained 3 bases not matched to a gene. The CDR3: CASSFQRGDTDTQYF. The CDR3 nucleotides are TGTGCCAGCAGCTTCCAGCGGGGGGACACAGATACGCAGTATTTT. Drawing the rest from reference TRBV7-2 and TRBJ2-3, the complete variable domain is GAGVSQSPSNKVTEKGKDVELRCDPISGHTALYWYRQSLGQGLEFLIYFQGNSAPDKSGLPSDRFSAERTGGSVSTLTIQRTQQEDSAVYLCASSFQRGDTDTQYFGPGTRLTVL.

This clone was counted many times. The V and J genes are TRBV19 and TRBJ2-2; 7 bases are a match to TRBD2. This CDR3 region has 15 residues. Germline CDR1 LNHDA, CDR2 SQIVND (reference sequence). V shed 5 bases and J 6 bases; nucleotides not matched to a gene: 9. The CDR3 nucleotides are TGTGCCAGTAGTGTAGGCCCTGGGAGGGCCGGGGAGCTGTTTTTT. Translation: CASSVGPGRAGELFF.

This sequence joins TRBV28 and TRBJ2-6; the D gene is possibly TRBD1 (5 bases). The length of the CDR3 is 14 residues. V lost 2 bases to trimming and J lost 4 bases, with 6 bases between them. The V gene's germline CDR1 is MDHEN and CDR2 SYDVKM. The CDR3 region has the DNA TGTGCCAGCAGTTTACAGGGAGGGGCCAACGTCCTGACTTTC. Residues: CASSLQGGANVLTF.

Of note for this clone: Germline is not matched at one junction end, which may reflect a read error. The chain couples TRBV7-7 to TRBJ2-5, with a possible D match to TRBD2 (6 bases). Germline-derived CDR1 and CDR2 are SSHAT and FNYEAQ (reference sequence). This CDR3 is built from 15 residues. The CDR3 DNA is TGTGCTAGCAGCCCGGGACTCCTGTACCAAGAGACCCAGTACTTC. Translating it yields CASSPGLLYQETQYF. Combining the CDR3 with reference TRBV7-7 and TRBJ2-5 gives the whole variable domain GAGVSQSPRYKVTKRGQDVTLRCDPISSHATLYWYQQALGQGPEFLTYFNYEAQPDKSGLPSDRFSAERPEGSISTLTIQRTEQRDSAMYRCASSPGLLYQETQYFGPGTRLLVL.

This rearrangement joins TRBV29-1 to TRBJ1-1; D unresolved. With 7 bases removed from V and 1 base from J, the gap between germline ends came to 19 bases. There are 15 residues in the CDR3. Germline loops: CDR1 SQVTM, CDR2 ANQGSEA. The CDR3 DNA is TGCAGCGCTACCCGGCCGGGAGGGCCGAACACTGAAGCTTTCTTT. Translation gives CSATRPGGPNTEAFF.

The V call is TRBV11-2, the J call TRBJ2-7; 7 bases align to TRBD1. Germline assignment: CDR1 SGHAT and CDR2 FQNNGV. The CDR3 length is 14 residues. J lost 0 bases, V lost 3 bases, and 2 bases had no gene match. CDR3 coding DNA: TGTGCCAGCAGCTTGGCAGGGGGCTCCTACGAGCAGTACTTC. This sequence encodes CASSLAGGSYEQYF.

The genes are TRBV4-2 and TRBJ2-4; 11 bases are a match to TRBD2. The ends lost 5 bases at V and 6 bases at J; junction bases unmatched: 9. CDR1 and CDR2 (germline): LGHNA, YNFKEQ. This CDR3 is built from 16 residues. For the CDR3, the DNA is TGTGCCAGCAGCGATGGTAGCGGGGGGGAGGGAAACATTCAGTACTTC. Amino acid sequence: CASSDGSGGEGNIQYF.

The gene calls are TRBV28 and TRBJ1-3; D possibly corresponds to TRBD1 (6 bases). Germline V CDR1 and CDR2: MDHEN, SYDVKM. Trimming pared 7 bases from V and 2 bases from J, leaving 15 bases between. This CDR3 comprises 15 residues. Here the CDR3 DNA reads TGTGCCAGCACCCCGAGAGGGACACCTGGAAACACCATATATTTT. Translation: CASTPRGTPGNTIYF.

V and J are TRBV18 and TRBJ1-1, with D hard to call. Per the germline V gene, CDR1 is KGHSH and CDR2 is LQKENI. This CDR3 region has 13 residues. V was pared by 2 bases and J by 4 bases, with 8 bases between. The CDR3 coding sequence is TGTGCCAGCTCACCAACAGATTCCACTGAAGCTTTCTTT. Translated, it gives CASSPTDSTEAFF. Together with reference TRBV18 and TRBJ1-1, the CDR3 gives the full variable domain: NAGVMQNPRHLVRRRGQEARLRCSPMKGHSHVYWYRQLPEEGLKFMVYLQKENIIDESGMPKERFSAEFPKEGPSILRIQQVVRGDSAAYFCASSPTDSTEAFFGQGTRLTVV.

In DNA form, the CDR3 reads TGTGCCAGTAGTCCTATAGACAGGGTAGGAGGCTACACCTTC. It translates to CASSPIDRVGGYTF. The rearrangement uses TRBV19 and TRBJ1-2; 7 positions agree with TRBD1. CDR3 length equals 14 residues. Trimming at V came to 5 bases and at J to 8 bases, leaving 11 bases not matched to a gene. Germline lookup yields CDR1 LNHDA and CDR2 SQIVND (reference sequence).

CDR3 bases: TGTGCCAGCAGCTTGTGGGGACAGGAGAATTCACCCCTCCACTTT. It specifies CASSLWGQENSPLHF. V and J are TRBV5-5 and TRBJ1-6; 8 nucleotides agree with TRBD1. V was clipped by 1 base and J by 7 bases; unmatched bases: 4. The CDR3 length is 15 residues. Germline-derived CDR1 and CDR2 are SGHKS and YYEKEE (reference sequence).

The rearrangement joins TRBV5-1 to TRBJ2-7; D gene uncertain. Germline CDR1 SGHRS, CDR2 YFSETQ. The V end lost 5 bases, the J end lost 2 bases, and 11 bases lay between the germline ends. This CDR3 is 13 amino acids long. The CDR3, as DNA: TGCGCCAGCAGTGGGCAGGCCACCTACGAGCAGTACTTC. Amino acids: CASSGQATYEQYF.

The CDR3 region is CASSLGQSYEQYF. DNA of the CDR3: TGCGCCAGCAGCTTGGGACAGTCCTACGAGCAGTACTTC. This chain joins TRBV5-1 and TRBJ2-7; D might be TRBD1 (5 bases). V lost 0 bases to trimming and J lost 1 base, with 5 bases between them. The CDR3 length is 13 residues. Germline V CDR1 and CDR2: SGHRS, YFSETQ.

The CDR3 coding sequence is TGTGCCAGCAGCTTGGCCCTTAACGAGCAGTACTTC. Its translation: CASSLALNEQYF. The V call is TRBV5-4, the J call TRBJ2-7; D is ambiguous. CDR3 length: 12 amino acids. Trimming removed 0 bases at V and 5 bases at J, with 6 bases between. The germline V gene has CDR1 SGHNT and CDR2 YYREEE (reference sequence).

The genes are TRBV5-6 and TRBJ1-3; the D gene is possibly TRBD1 (5 bases). The CDR3 loop spans 14 amino acids. V shed 2 bases and J shed 4 bases, with 10 bases lying between them. The germline V gene encodes CDR1 SGHDT and CDR2 YYEEEE. CDR3 nucleotides: TGTGCCAGCAGCTTCGGGGGATCGGGAAACACCATATATTTT. It specifies CASSFGGSGNTIYF.

CDR3 protein: CSVEGQGLTDTQYF. CDR3 DNA sequence: TGCAGCGTTGAAGGACAGGGGCTCACAGATACGCAGTATTTT. V gene TRBV29-1 combines with J gene TRBJ2-3; 8 bases match TRBD1. The CDR3 runs to 14 residues. V lost 1 base and J lost 2; bases outside the gene matches: 2. Germline loops: CDR1 SQVTM, CDR2 ANQGSEA.

The CDR3 loop is CASSIAGEPPGEQYF. The CDR3 DNA is TGTGCCAGCAGCATAGCGGGGGAACCCCCAGGGGAGCAGTACTTC. The chain uses TRBV28 and TRBJ2-7; 9 bases line up with TRBD2. Germline-derived CDR1 and CDR2 are MDHEN and SYDVKM. The CDR3 consists of 15 residues. The V segment lost 6 bases and the J segment 7 bases; nucleotides outside the gene matches: 13.

This clone has a single count. The chain links TRBV7-8 to TRBJ2-5, with 9 bases that match TRBD1. The V segment lost 1 base and the J segment 1 base; nucleotides outside the gene matches: 13. Germline loops: CDR1 SGHVS, CDR2 FQNEAQ. There are 19 residues in the CDR3. CDR3 DNA: TGTGCCAGCAGCTTAGGTTCTACAGGGACAGGGAATTCCCAAGAGACCCAGTACTTC. Translation: CASSLGSTGTGNSQETQYF.

This chain links TRBV5-1 with TRBJ1-2; D perhaps matches TRBD1 (5 bases). CDR3 size: 15 residues. Germline V gives CDR1 SGHRS, CDR2 YFSETQ. V was cut by 2 bases and J by 2 bases, with 13 bases left in between. The CDR3 nucleotides are TGCGCCAGCAGCTTCGAGGGACTGATGAACTATGGCTACACCTTC. Translating it yields CASSFEGLMNYGYTF.